Below are 17 T cell receptor beta chains sequenced from a single sample in a study of persistence of HIV-infected CD4 T cells. Stimulation used approximately 9.6 ug/mL lysate from CMV-infected fibroblasts. Sorted nonresponding memory CD4+ T cells were CD40L-negative, CD69-negative, CD45RO-high. This was the immunoSEQ version 4 assay in survey mode. Libraries were prepared by immunoSEQ multiplex PCR; TCRdb keeps only in-frame clonotypes and omits some of them. Of some 30,000 clones in the sample, roughly 87% were seen once. Antigens of these TCRs are unknown. The source was CD4+ T cells sorted from PBMCs after approximately 19-hour stimulation, collected from a patient who received antiretroviral therapy. The receptors were gathered from an adult woman with HIV who was CMV-seropositive.

CDR3 sequence reads: CASSYSDRGRTTFF. CDR3 nucleotide sequence: TGTGCCAGCAGTTACTCCGACAGGGGGCGGACTACTTTCTTT. V gene TRBV6-5 combines with J gene TRBJ1-1, with 10 bases lining up with TRBD1. V lost 0 bases, J lost 12 bases, and 7 bases stayed unmatched. This CDR3 is 14 amino acids long. CDR1 and CDR2 from the germline V gene are MNHEY and SVGAGI.

This chain connects TRBV28 to TRBJ2-1; TRBD2 agrees at 8 bases. The CDR3 totals 15 residues. Looked up from germline, CDR1 is MDHEN and CDR2 is SYDVKM. V shed 2 bases and J 8 bases; nucleotides not matched to a gene: 8. In DNA form, the CDR3 reads TGTGCCAGCAGTTTACTGGGGGCGGGGGGCGATGAGCAGTTCTTC. This translates into CASSLLGAGGDEQFF.

The rearrangement links TRBV7-8 to TRBJ2-1, with D unclear. This CDR3 comprises 12 residues. The V end lost 1 base, the J end lost 10 bases, and 8 bases lay between the germline ends. CDR1 and CDR2 (germline): SGHVS, FQNEAQ. CDR3 protein: CASSLEGDEQFF. CDR3 coding DNA: TGTGCCAGCAGCTTAGAAGGAGACGAGCAGTTCTTC.

This clone was observed a few times. The chain has TRBV4-2 and TRBJ2-3; D is undetermined. This CDR3 comprises 16 residues. Germline CDR1 reads LGHNA; CDR2 reads YNFKEQ. V was shortened by 0 bases and J by 0 bases, with 10 bases between the two germline ends. The CDR3 spells CASSQEARPSTDTQYF. In DNA, the CDR3 is TGTGCCAGCAGCCAAGAGGCTCGACCTAGCACAGATACGCAGTATTTT.

This sequence joins TRBV18 and TRBJ2-2; 8 bases map to TRBD1. The V gene end was trimmed by 0 bases and the J gene end by 1 base; junction bases not matched to a gene: 1. From germline, CDR1 is KGHSH and CDR2 LQKENI. The CDR3 spans 16 residues. For the CDR3, the DNA is TGTGCCAGCTCACCACCTGGGACAGGGAACACCGGGGAGCTGTTTTTT. It is translated as CASSPPGTGNTGELFF.

The chain is built from TRBV18 and TRBJ2-1, with 8 bases that match TRBD1. CDR1 and CDR2 (germline): KGHSH, LQKENI. The CDR3 totals 13 residues. CDR3 in amino acids: CAGQDSSYNEQFF. CDR3 nucleotides: TGTGCGGGACAGGATAGCTCCTACAATGAGCAGTTCTTC.

This sequence joins TRBV10-1 and TRBJ2-7, with 12 bases matching TRBD2. Per the germline V gene, CDR1 is WNHNN and CDR2 is SYGVQD (reference sequence). The CDR3 covers 15 residues. The V and J ends lost 8 bases and 3 bases, in that order; junction bases with no gene match: 8. The CDR3 DNA is TGCGCCAGCTCCGGGACTAGCGGGCTGGGCTACGAGCAGTACTTC. This translates into CASSGTSGLGYEQYF.

The chain couples TRBV7-2 to TRBJ2-2; 10 bases match TRBD1. V was pared by 5 bases and J by 2 bases, with 5 bases of the junction left unmatched. The CDR3 consists of 16 residues. Germline V gene data show CDR1 as SGHTA and CDR2 as FQGNSA. The CDR3 is CASSPGDRGNTGELFF. Written as DNA, the CDR3 is TGTGCCAGCAGCCCGGGGGACAGGGGAAACACCGGGGAGCTGTTTTTT.

This chain joins TRBV7-9 and TRBJ1-4; TRBD1 aligns across 9 bases. CDR1 SEHNR and CDR2 FQNEAQ come from the germline V gene (reference sequence). This CDR3 comprises 14 residues. Losses at the gene ends were 4 bases for V and 8 bases for J; bases not matched to a gene: 5. The CDR3 sequence: CASSSGQGREKLFF. The CDR3 DNA reads TGTGCCAGCAGCTCGGGACAGGGACGGGAAAAACTGTTTTTT.

This clone was seen only once. The rearrangement uses TRBV5-4 and TRBJ2-1; a weak D match, TRBD1 (5 bases). Germline CDR1 SGHNT, CDR2 YYREEE (reference sequence). The CDR3 length is 18 residues. The ends were cut back, 5 bases at V and 3 bases at J, with 24 bases in the middle. The CDR3 DNA reads as TGTGCCAGCAGACCCGACAAGAGCAGGGAAGGCCACTACAATGAGCAGTTCTTC. Amino acid sequence: CASRPDKSREGHYNEQFF.

V and J are TRBV27 and TRBJ1-6; 7 bases fit TRBD1. J lost 4 bases, V lost 5 bases, and 5 bases had no gene match. This CDR3 is 15 amino acids long. Germline-derived CDR1 and CDR2 are MNHEY and SMNVEV (reference sequence). The CDR3 region is CASSGGTAYNSPLHF. The CDR3 nucleotides are TGTGCCAGCAGTGGGGGGACAGCATATAATTCACCCCTCCACTTT.

The chain carries TRBV6-5 and TRBJ1-2; 12 positions match TRBD1. CDR3 length equals 14 residues. The germline V gene has CDR1 MNHEY and CDR2 SVGAGI. Losses at the gene ends were 10 bases for V and 4 bases for J; bases not matched to a gene: 7. The CDR3 coding sequence is TGTGCCACGGGGACAGGGGGCGTAATCTATGGCTACACCTTC. It specifies CATGTGGVIYGYTF.

This clone appeared once. The DNA of the CDR3 is TGTGCCATCAGTGAGTGGGGGCACACAGATACGCAGTATTTT. Protein product: CAISEWGHTDTQYF. This rearrangement joins TRBV10-3 to TRBJ2-3; D is perhaps TRBD1 (6 bases). The CDR3 loop spans 14 amino acids. V was cut by 1 base and J by 2 bases, with 7 bases left in between. The germline V gene has CDR1 ENHRY and CDR2 SYGVKD.

This sequence joins TRBV30 and TRBJ1-5; 8 bases map to TRBD1. The length of the CDR3 is 16 residues. Germline values: CDR1 GTSNPN, CDR2 SVGIG (reference sequence). Trimming removed 0 bases from V and 6 bases from J; junction bases left unmatched: 10. CDR3: CAWSVRAGGSSQPQHF. The CDR3, as DNA: TGTGCCTGGAGTGTACGGGCAGGGGGCTCTAGTCAGCCCCAGCATTTT.

The J gene is TRBJ1-1, the V gene TRBV5-8; D is unresolved. Germline lookup yields CDR1 SGHTS and CDR2 YDEGEE. This CDR3 spans 11 amino acids. V was shortened by 2 bases and J by 2 bases, with 1 base between the two germline ends. The CDR3 is CASSFNTEAFF. CDR3 sequence (DNA): TGTGCCAGCAGCTTTAACACTGAAGCTTTCTTT.

The gene calls are TRBV19 and TRBJ1-5, with TRBD1 matching 8 bases. V lost 7 bases, J lost 6 bases, and 8 bases stayed unmatched. The CDR3 has 14 amino acids. Germline V CDR1 and CDR2: LNHDA, SQIVND (reference sequence). The CDR3 reads CASTLDRASQPQHF. The CDR3 bases are TGTGCCAGTACCTTGGACAGGGCCAGTCAGCCCCAGCATTTT.

This CDR3 is CASSLSPQLNSPLHF. The DNA of the CDR3 is TGTGCCAGCAGCTTAAGTCCGCAATTGAATTCACCCCTCCACTTT. The chain recombines TRBV7-2 with TRBJ1-6; D unresolved. This CDR3 is 15 amino acids long. The germline gives CDR1 SGHTA, CDR2 FQGNSA. V lost 2 bases and J 7 bases, leaving 12 bases between the germline ends.